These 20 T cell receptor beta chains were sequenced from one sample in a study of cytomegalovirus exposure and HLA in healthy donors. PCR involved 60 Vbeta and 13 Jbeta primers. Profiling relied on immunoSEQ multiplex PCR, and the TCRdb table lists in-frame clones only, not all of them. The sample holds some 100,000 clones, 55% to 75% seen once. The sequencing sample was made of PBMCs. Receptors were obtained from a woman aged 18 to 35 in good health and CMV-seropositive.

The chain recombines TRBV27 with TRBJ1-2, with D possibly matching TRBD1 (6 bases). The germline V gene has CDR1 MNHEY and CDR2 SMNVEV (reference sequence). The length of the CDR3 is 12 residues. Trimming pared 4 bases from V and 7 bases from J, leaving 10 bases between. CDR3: CASSSSGAGYTF. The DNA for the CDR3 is TGTGCCAGCAGTTCGTCAGGGGCTGGCTACACCTTC.

DNA for the CDR3: TGTGCCAGCAGTTACGTGAGAGCCAAAGAGACCCAGTACTTC. As protein: CASSYVRAKETQYF. The V and J genes are TRBV6-6 and TRBJ2-5; no clear D. Germline V lookup: CDR1 MNHNY, CDR2 SVGAGI (reference sequence). The CDR3 contains 14 residues. Trimming shortened V by 2 bases and J by 3 bases, and 10 bases separated the two germline ends.

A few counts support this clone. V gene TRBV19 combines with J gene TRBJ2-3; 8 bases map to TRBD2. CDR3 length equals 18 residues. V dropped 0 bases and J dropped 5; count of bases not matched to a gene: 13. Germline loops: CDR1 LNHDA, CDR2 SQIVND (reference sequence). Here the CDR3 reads CASSIETTGRAGIDTQYF. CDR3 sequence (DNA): TGTGCCAGTAGTATAGAAACCACCGGGAGGGCCGGGATAGATACGCAGTATTTT.

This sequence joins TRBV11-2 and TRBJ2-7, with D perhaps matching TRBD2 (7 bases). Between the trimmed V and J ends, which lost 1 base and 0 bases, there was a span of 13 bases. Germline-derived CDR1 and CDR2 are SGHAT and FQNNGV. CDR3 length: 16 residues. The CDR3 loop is CASSLGGGYSSYEQYF. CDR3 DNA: TGTGCCAGCAGCTTAGGCGGGGGCTACAGCTCCTACGAGCAGTACTTC.

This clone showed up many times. CDR3 coding DNA: TGCGCCAGCAGCCAAGCTCTTGGGACAGGGGCCGGCGAGCAGTACTTC. Protein: CASSQALGTGAGEQYF. The chain joins TRBV4-3 to TRBJ2-7, with 10 positions matching TRBD1. CDR1 and CDR2 from the germline V gene are LGHNA and YSLEER. V lost 1 base and J lost 6; bases outside the gene matches: 9. This CDR3 is built from 16 residues.

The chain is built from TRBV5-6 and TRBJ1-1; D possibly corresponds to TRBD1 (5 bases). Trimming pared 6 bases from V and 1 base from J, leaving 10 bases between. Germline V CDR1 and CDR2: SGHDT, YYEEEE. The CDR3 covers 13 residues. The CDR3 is CASTWGRNTEAFF. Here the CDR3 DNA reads TGTGCCAGCACCTGGGGCAGGAACACTGAAGCTTTCTTT.

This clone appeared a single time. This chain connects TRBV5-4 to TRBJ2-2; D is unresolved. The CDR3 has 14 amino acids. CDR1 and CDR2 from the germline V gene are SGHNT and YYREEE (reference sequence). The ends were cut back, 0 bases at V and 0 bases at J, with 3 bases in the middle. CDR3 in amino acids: CASSLAANTGELFF. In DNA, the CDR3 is TGTGCCAGCAGCTTGGCAGCGAACACCGGGGAGCTGTTTTTT.

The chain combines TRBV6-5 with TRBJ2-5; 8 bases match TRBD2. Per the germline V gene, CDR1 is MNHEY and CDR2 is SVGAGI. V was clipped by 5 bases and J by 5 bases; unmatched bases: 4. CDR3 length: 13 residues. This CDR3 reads CASSRGGRETQYF. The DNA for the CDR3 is TGTGCCAGCAGTCGCGGGGGGAGGGAGACCCAGTACTTC.

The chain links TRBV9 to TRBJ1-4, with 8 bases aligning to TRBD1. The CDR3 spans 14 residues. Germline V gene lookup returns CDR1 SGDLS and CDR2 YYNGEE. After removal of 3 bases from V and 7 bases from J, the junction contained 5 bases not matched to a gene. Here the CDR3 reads CASSGQGMGEKLFF. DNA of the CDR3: TGTGCCAGCAGCGGACAGGGGATGGGTGAAAAACTGTTTTTT.

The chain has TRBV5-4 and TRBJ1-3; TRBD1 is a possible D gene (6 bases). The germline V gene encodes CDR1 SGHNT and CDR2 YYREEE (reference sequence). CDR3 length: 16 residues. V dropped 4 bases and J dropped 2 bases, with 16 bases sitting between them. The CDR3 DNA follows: TGTGCCAGCAGCAATACCGGGACAACGGCTGGAAACACCATATATTTT. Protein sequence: CASSNTGTTAGNTIYF. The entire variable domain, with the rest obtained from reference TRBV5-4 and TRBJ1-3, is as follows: ETGVTQSPTHLIKTRGQQVTLRCSSQSGHNTVSWYQQALGQGPQFIFQYYREEENGRGNFPPRFSGLQFPNYSSELNVNALELDDSALYLCASSNTGTTAGNTIYFGEGSWLTVV.

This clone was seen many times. The CDR3 here is CATSRDRPGSGNTIYF. CDR3 bases: TGTGCCACCAGCAGAGACAGGCCCGGATCTGGAAACACCATATATTTT. J is TRBJ1-3 and V is TRBV15; D is undetermined. Between the trimmed V and J ends, which lost 0 bases and 1 base, there was a span of 10 bases. The CDR3 consists of 16 residues. The germline gives CDR1 LNHNV, CDR2 YYDKDF (reference sequence).

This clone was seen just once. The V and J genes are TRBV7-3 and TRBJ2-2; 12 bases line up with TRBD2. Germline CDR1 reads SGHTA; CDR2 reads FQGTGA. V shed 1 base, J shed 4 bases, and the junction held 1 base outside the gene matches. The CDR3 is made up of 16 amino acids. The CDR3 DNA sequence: TGTGCCAGCAGCTTAAGACTAGCGGGGGTCACCGGGGAGCTGTTTTTT. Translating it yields CASSLRLAGVTGELFF.

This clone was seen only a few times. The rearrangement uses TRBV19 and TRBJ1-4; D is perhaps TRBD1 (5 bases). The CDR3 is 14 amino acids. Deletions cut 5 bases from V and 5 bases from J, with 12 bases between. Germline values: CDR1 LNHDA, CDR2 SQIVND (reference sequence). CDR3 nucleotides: TGTGCCAGTAGTCAGGGTTTGGGGAATGAAAAACTGTTTTTT. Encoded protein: CASSQGLGNEKLFF.

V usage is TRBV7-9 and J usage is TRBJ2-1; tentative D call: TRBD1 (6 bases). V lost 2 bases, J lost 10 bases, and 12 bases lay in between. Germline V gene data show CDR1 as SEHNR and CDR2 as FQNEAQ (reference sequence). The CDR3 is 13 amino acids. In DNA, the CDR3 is TGTGCCAGCAGCTTATTGGGGGCGGAAGAGCAGTTCTTC. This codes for CASSLLGAEEQFF.

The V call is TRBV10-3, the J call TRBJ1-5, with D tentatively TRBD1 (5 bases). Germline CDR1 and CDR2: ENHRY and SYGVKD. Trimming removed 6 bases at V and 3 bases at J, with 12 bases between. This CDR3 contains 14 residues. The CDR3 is CAISPGFDNQPQHF. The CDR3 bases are TGTGCCATCAGCCCAGGGTTCGACAATCAGCCCCAGCATTTT.

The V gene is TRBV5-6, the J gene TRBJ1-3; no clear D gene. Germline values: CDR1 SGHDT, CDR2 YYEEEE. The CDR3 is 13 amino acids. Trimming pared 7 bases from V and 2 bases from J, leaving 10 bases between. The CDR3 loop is CASWRDTGNTIYF. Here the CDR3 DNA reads TGTGCCAGCTGGAGGGATACTGGAAACACCATATATTTT.

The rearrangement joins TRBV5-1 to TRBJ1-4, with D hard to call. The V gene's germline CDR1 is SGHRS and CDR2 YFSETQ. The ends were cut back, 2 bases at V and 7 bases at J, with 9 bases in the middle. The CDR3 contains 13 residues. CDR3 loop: CASSLLEPEKLFF. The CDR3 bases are TGCGCCAGCAGCTTATTAGAACCTGAAAAACTGTTTTTT.

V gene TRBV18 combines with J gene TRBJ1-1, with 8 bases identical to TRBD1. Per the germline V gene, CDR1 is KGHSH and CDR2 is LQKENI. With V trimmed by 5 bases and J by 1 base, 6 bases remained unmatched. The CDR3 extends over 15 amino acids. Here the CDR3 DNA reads TGTGCCAGCTCATTAACAGGGGGAACGAACACTGAAGCTTTCTTT. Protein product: CASSLTGGTNTEAFF.

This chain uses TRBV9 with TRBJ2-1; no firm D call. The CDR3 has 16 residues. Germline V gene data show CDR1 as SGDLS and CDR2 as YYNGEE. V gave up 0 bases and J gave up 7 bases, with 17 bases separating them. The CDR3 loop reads CASSVGDFSPENEQFF. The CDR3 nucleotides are TGTGCCAGCAGCGTAGGTGACTTCTCCCCTGAGAATGAGCAGTTCTTC.

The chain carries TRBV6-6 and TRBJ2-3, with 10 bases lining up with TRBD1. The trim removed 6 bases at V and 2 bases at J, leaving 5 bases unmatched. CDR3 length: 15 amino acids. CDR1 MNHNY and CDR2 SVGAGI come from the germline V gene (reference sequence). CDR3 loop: CASRQTGGITDTQYF. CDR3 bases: TGTGCCAGCAGGCAGACAGGGGGCATCACAGATACGCAGTATTTT.